These 7 T cell receptor beta chains came from one sample sequenced in a study of cytomegalovirus exposure and HLA in healthy donors. In the PCR, 60 Vbeta and 13 Jbeta primers were used. The assay was immunoSEQ multiplex PCR, and TCRdb's table has in-frame clones only and misses some. The profile shows about 180,000 clones, 80% to 90% of them singletons. The sequencing sample was made of PBMCs. The source of these receptors is a male donor in good health and CMV-seronegative.

The genes are TRBV28 and TRBJ2-7, with D perhaps matching TRBD2 (6 bases). Trimming pared 7 bases from V and 0 bases from J, leaving 7 bases between. CDR3 length equals 12 residues. The germline V gene encodes CDR1 MDHEN and CDR2 SYDVKM. The CDR3 here is CASTSDSYEQYF. The CDR3 DNA reads as TGTGCCAGCACTAGCGACTCCTACGAGCAGTACTTC.

The genes are TRBV5-5 and TRBJ1-1; 8 nucleotides line up with TRBD1. The junction had 15 bases not matched to a gene; V was cut back by 3 bases and J by 8 bases. The germline V gene encodes CDR1 SGHKS and CDR2 YYEKEE (reference sequence). There are 16 residues in the CDR3. CDR3 DNA sequence: TGTGCCAGCAGCTATACAGGGGGGACGAGTCGGGGGGAAGCTTTCTTT. It yields the protein CASSYTGGTSRGEAFF.

The chain is built from TRBV7-9 and TRBJ2-5; tentatively, D is TRBD1 (6 bases). The CDR3 spans 15 residues. Trimming left V 5 bases short and J 1 base short, with 14 bases between. The germline CDR1 and CDR2 sequences are SEHNR and FQNEAQ (reference sequence). The CDR3 is CASSVVQGFQETQYF. In nucleotides, the CDR3 is TGTGCCAGCAGCGTAGTCCAGGGGTTCCAAGAGACCCAGTACTTC.

This chain links TRBV9 with TRBJ2-2, with TRBD2 as a possible D gene (5 bases). CDR3 length: 16 residues. V was pared by 6 bases and J by 1 base, with 16 bases between. CDR1 is SGDLS and CDR2 is YYNGEE in the germline V gene. The CDR3 spells CASTPTPGLNTGELFF. CDR3 nucleotides: TGTGCCAGCACCCCAACCCCGGGATTGAACACCGGGGAGCTGTTTTTT.

The CDR3 loop reads CASTERDRATEQYF. The CDR3 nucleotides are TGTGCCAGCACCGAGCGGGACAGGGCCACTGAGCAGTACTTC. This sequence joins TRBV6-6 and TRBJ2-7; 9 bases are a match to TRBD1. Per the germline V gene, CDR1 is MNHNY and CDR2 is SVGAGI (reference sequence). The CDR3 is 14 amino acids. V shed 7 bases and J 7 bases; nucleotides not matched to a gene: 11.

The V gene is TRBV5-1, the J gene TRBJ1-1, with D uncertain. Germline V gives CDR1 SGHRS, CDR2 YFSETQ. This CDR3 region has 14 residues. V lost 1 base and J 0 bases, leaving 7 bases between the germline ends. The chain's CDR3 is CASSLFYMNTEAFF. DNA for the CDR3: TGCGCCAGCAGCTTGTTTTACATGAACACTGAAGCTTTCTTT.

The chain combines TRBV7-7 with TRBJ2-2; weak D call: TRBD2 (6 bases). This CDR3 has 15 residues. V was clipped by 1 base and J by 5 bases, with 11 bases between them. Germline V gives CDR1 SSHAT, CDR2 FNYEAQ (reference sequence). The CDR3 loop reads CASSLVAGKTGELFF. In DNA, the CDR3 is TGTGCCAGCAGCTTAGTTGCGGGGAAGACCGGGGAGCTGTTTTTT.